These 5 T cell receptor beta chains share one sample of origin, sequenced in a study of vaccination and CD4 T cells after COVID-19. As to time point: late sampling 161 to 241 days after vaccination in a few convalescent patients. Treatment in this sample: roughly ten-day PBMC culture with coronavirus spike peptide pools or control peptides (ViraFEST assay). The Oncomine TCR Beta short-read assay was applied to DNA of cultured CD4+ T cells. MiXCR, applied by TCRdb to the PCR reads, yields one record per CDR3 protein. The sample yields approximately 24,000 distinct CDR3 sequences, about 42% seen once. The antigens these receptors bind are not known. Sequences were derived from CD4+ T cells from blood, cultured in vitro, sampled about 7 months after SARS-CoV-2 vaccination. The receptor source for this set is a human donor who had recovered from COVID-19.

This chain connects TRBV20-1 to TRBJ2-3, with TRBD2 identical over 10 bases. J was trimmed by 4 bases and V by 3 bases; bases with no gene match: 7. Germline CDR1 reads DFQATT; CDR2 reads SNEGSKA (reference sequence). The CDR3 contains 15 residues. For the CDR3, the DNA is TGCAGTGCTAGCTTGGCTAGCGGGAGTTCAGATACGCAGTATTTT. This codes for CSASLASGSSDTQYF.

The CDR3 loop reads CSIDRVSYGYTF. Written as DNA, the CDR3 is TGCAGTATCGACCGCGTATCATATGGCTACACCTTC. The chain joins TRBV29-1 to TRBJ1-2, with D hard to call. The CDR3 spans 12 residues. Germline CDR1 SQVTM, CDR2 ANQGSEA. Drawing the rest from reference TRBV29-1 and TRBJ1-2, the complete variable domain is SAVISQKPSRDICQRGTSLTIQCQVDSQVTMMFWYRQQPGQSLTLIATANQGSEATYESGFVIDKFPISRPNLTFSTLTVSNMSPEDSSIYLCSIDRVSYGYTFGSGTRLTVV.

The V and J genes are TRBV27 and TRBJ2-7, with 7 bases aligning to TRBD1. The CDR3 runs 12 residues. CDR1 is MNHEY and CDR2 is SMNVEV in the germline V gene (reference sequence). V lost 6 bases to trimming and J lost 3 bases; unmatched junction nucleotides: 2. The CDR3 loop is CASRTGIYEQYF. The CDR3 DNA reads TGTGCCAGCAGGACAGGGATCTACGAGCAGTACTTC.

This clonotype occurred a few times. The J gene is TRBJ2-7, the V gene TRBV20-1; 10 positions match TRBD1. J gave up 6 bases and V 7 bases, and 15 bases lay outside the gene matches. This CDR3 contains 15 residues. Germline V gives CDR1 DFQATT, CDR2 SNEGSKA (reference sequence). The chain's CDR3 is CSVPGGTGDASEQYF. The CDR3 nucleotides are TGCAGTGTCCCCGGGGGGACAGGGGATGCCAGCGAGCAGTACTTC.

This chain links TRBV5-4 with TRBJ2-1, with D hard to call. CDR3 size: 12 residues. Germline V gene data show CDR1 as SGHNT and CDR2 as YYREEE (reference sequence). Trimming shortened V by 5 bases and J by 5 bases, and 8 bases separated the two germline ends. The CDR3 protein is CASSLAHNEQFF. In DNA, the CDR3 is TGTGCCAGCAGTCTTGCTCACAATGAGCAGTTCTTC.